This passage covers 28 T cell receptor beta chains from one sample sequenced in a study of T cell responses to AZD1222 COVID-19 vaccine. The assay was immunoSEQ multiplex PCR, and TCRdb's table has in-frame clones only and misses some. Altogether approximately 150,000 clones are present, about 86% being singletons, with the ten largest covering about 5%. The input for sequencing was peripheral blood, taken 28 days after the second AZD1222 dose. These receptors were taken from an adult who received the AZD1222 COVID-19 vaccine.

The chain recombines TRBV4-1 with TRBJ2-3; TRBD1 might be the D (5 bases). Per the germline V gene, CDR1 is MGHRA and CDR2 is YSYEKL. Trimming removed 1 base at V and 4 bases at J, with 9 bases between. The CDR3 sequence is 14 residues long. CDR3 amino acids: CASSQVQGSDTQYF. CDR3 in DNA: TGCGCCAGCAGCCAAGTTCAGGGCTCAGATACGCAGTATTTT.

The chain links TRBV27 to TRBJ1-5, with 9 bases lining up with TRBD1. Germline V gene data show CDR1 as MNHEY and CDR2 as SMNVEV (reference sequence). J lost 5 bases, V lost 8 bases, and 13 bases had no gene match. CDR3 size: 16 residues. For the CDR3, the DNA is TGTGCCAGCCGTCGTGTGGGGGGACAGGGCTATCAGCCCCAGCATTTT. Translation gives CASRRVGGQGYQPQHF.

The chain is built from TRBV5-1 and TRBJ2-1, with unresolved D. V lost 4 bases and J lost 6, with 11 bases in between. This CDR3 contains 13 residues. Germline loops: CDR1 SGHRS, CDR2 YFSETQ. CDR3 in amino acids: CASSPTTPNEQFF. The CDR3 DNA is TGCGCCAGCAGCCCTACGACCCCCAATGAGCAGTTCTTC.

The CDR3, as DNA: TGTGCCAGCAGCCAGCGGACAGAGGGAAACATTCAGTACTTC. It translates to CASSQRTEGNIQYF. The chain combines TRBV3-1 (or the pseudogene TRBV3-2) with TRBJ2-4, with a weak D call TRBD1 (6 bases). The CDR3 covers 14 residues. Germline V CDR1 and CDR2: LGHDT, YNNKEL (reference sequence). Trimming removed 3 bases at V and 6 bases at J, with 12 bases between.

The chain is built from TRBV5-1 and TRBJ2-3; possible D gene TRBD2, 6 bases. V was trimmed by 4 bases and J by 2 bases, leaving 11 bases between them. Germline CDR1 and CDR2: SGHRS and YFSETQ. The CDR3 is 14 amino acids. The CDR3 spells CASSGGMNTDTQYF. CDR3 DNA: TGCGCCAGCAGCGGCGGGATGAACACAGATACGCAGTATTTT.

This clone was observed a single time. The chain combines TRBV6-5 with TRBJ1-6; possible D gene TRBD1, 6 bases. Trimming took 6 bases from V and 7 from J, leaving 13 bases between them. CDR1 MNHEY and CDR2 SVGAGI come from the germline V gene. The CDR3 spans 14 residues. The CDR3 spells CASRITGRNSPLHF. The CDR3 region has the DNA TGTGCCAGCAGGATTACAGGGCGGAATTCACCCCTCCACTTT.

J is TRBJ2-5 and V is TRBV5-1; D might be TRBD2 (6 bases). In germline, CDR1 is SGHRS, CDR2 YFSETQ. This CDR3 is built from 15 residues. V was cut by 0 bases and J by 4 bases, with 13 bases left in between. The chain's CDR3 is CASSLVGGVGETQYF. The CDR3 region has the DNA TGCGCCAGCAGCTTGGTGGGCGGGGTTGGAGAGACCCAGTACTTC.

This chain joins TRBV20-1 and TRBJ2-7, with D unresolved. The CDR3 loop spans 13 amino acids. The V gene's germline CDR1 is DFQATT and CDR2 SNEGSKA (reference sequence). Trimming removed 4 bases from V and 5 bases from J, with 15 bases in between. This CDR3 is CSAIDPTKDEQYF. CDR3 nucleotide sequence: TGCAGTGCTATTGACCCCACAAAGGACGAGCAGTACTTC.

Only one count was recorded for this clone. J is TRBJ1-5 and V is TRBV7-8; D gene unclear. The CDR3 has 15 amino acids. The germline V and J ends were trimmed by 5 bases and 1 base, with 12 bases remaining between them. Germline assignment: CDR1 SGHVS and CDR2 FQNEAQ. Here the CDR3 reads CASSPLDGSNQPQHF. In DNA, the CDR3 is TGTGCCAGCAGCCCCTTAGACGGGAGCAATCAGCCCCAGCATTTT.

The rearrangement links TRBV27 to TRBJ1-5, with D hard to call. Germline V gives CDR1 MNHEY, CDR2 SMNVEV (reference sequence). This CDR3 contains 16 residues. The V and J ends lost 6 bases and 0 bases respectively, with 15 bases between them. DNA for the CDR3: TGTGCCAGCAGCCCGAGGCCGGGAATTAGCAATCAGCCCCAGCATTTT. It codes for CASSPRPGISNQPQHF.

V is TRBV25-1 and J is TRBJ2-7; D call uncertain. There are 13 residues in the CDR3. Germline CDR1 is MGHDK and CDR2 is SYGVNS. V lost 8 bases and J lost 2, with 13 bases in between. The DNA of the CDR3 is TGTGCCAGCCGCCCGGTTGGGACCTACGAGCAGTACTTC. It codes for CASRPVGTYEQYF.

The chain is built from TRBV9 and TRBJ1-2; 9 bases match TRBD1. This CDR3 region has 14 residues. Germline lookup yields CDR1 SGDLS and CDR2 YYNGEE. V shed 2 bases and J 3 bases; nucleotides not matched to a gene: 2. CDR3 sequence (DNA): TGTGCCAGCAGCGTGACAGGGGGACACTATGGCTACACCTTC. This translates into CASSVTGGHYGYTF.

The rearrangement joins TRBV4-1 to TRBJ1-5; D is ambiguous. The CDR3 is made up of 15 amino acids. Germline V gene sequence: CDR1 MGHRA, CDR2 YSYEKL. Trimming stripped 1 base from V and 3 bases from J, with 10 bases between. The CDR3 is CASSQAADYNQPQHF. The CDR3, as DNA: TGCGCCAGCAGCCAAGCAGCGGACTACAATCAGCCCCAGCATTTT.

This chain connects TRBV11-3 to TRBJ2-3, with a tentative D call TRBD1 (6 bases). Trimming pared 5 bases from V and 2 bases from J, leaving 11 bases between. The CDR3 contains 14 residues. Germline assignment: CDR1 SGHNT and CDR2 YENEEA. CDR3 region: CASSPEGVTDTQYF. The CDR3 DNA follows: TGTGCCAGCAGCCCCGAGGGGGTCACAGATACGCAGTATTTT.

The V and J genes are TRBV10-3 and TRBJ2-1, with TRBD1 as a possible D gene (5 bases). The V end was cut by 4 bases, the J end by 9 bases, with 13 bases between. CDR3 length: 13 amino acids. From germline, CDR1 is ENHRY and CDR2 SYGVKD. Here the CDR3 reads CAISVAGSGEQFF. The CDR3, as DNA: TGTGCCATCAGTGTCGCAGGGTCCGGTGAGCAGTTCTTC.

This sequence joins TRBV19 and TRBJ1-1; D remains ambiguous. The germline V gene has CDR1 LNHDA and CDR2 SQIVND (reference sequence). The ends were cut back, 2 bases at V and 4 bases at J, with 8 bases in the middle. This CDR3 is 13 amino acids long. The CDR3 DNA follows: TGTGCCAGTAGTATAAGGCGGTTCACTGAAGCTTTCTTT. It yields the protein CASSIRRFTEAFF.

The rearrangement joins TRBV9 to TRBJ1-3; maybe TRBD1 (5 bases). Germline V gene lookup returns CDR1 SGDLS and CDR2 YYNGEE. The CDR3 runs to 14 residues. V was trimmed by 3 bases and J by 4 bases, leaving 11 bases between them. The CDR3 nucleotides are TGTGCCAGCAGCGAAGGGACGGAGGGAAACACCATATATTTT. Protein sequence: CASSEGTEGNTIYF.

V is TRBV7-9 and J is TRBJ2-6; TRBD1 agrees at 9 bases. CDR1 and CDR2 from the germline V gene are SEHNR and FQNEAQ (reference sequence). CDR3 length: 18 amino acids. V lost 4 bases, J lost 4 bases, and 11 bases stayed unmatched. The CDR3, as DNA: TGTGCCAGCAGCTCCCTTCCGGGACAGGGCACCGGGGCCAACGTCCTGACTTTC. Translated: CASSSLPGQGTGANVLTF.

The chain couples TRBV2 to TRBJ2-4, with D perhaps matching TRBD1 (6 bases). The CDR3 contains 15 residues. Deletions cut 7 bases from V and 0 bases from J, with 13 bases between. Germline lookup yields CDR1 SNHLY and CDR2 FYNNEI. The CDR3 protein is CASILTGLAKNIQYF. The DNA for the CDR3 is TGTGCCAGCATCTTGACAGGACTAGCCAAAAACATTCAGTACTTC.

The V gene is TRBV29-1, the J gene TRBJ2-7; possible D gene TRBD2, 6 bases. V shed 4 bases and J shed 4 bases, with 14 bases lying between them. The CDR3 length is 13 residues. Germline CDR1 is SQVTM and CDR2 is ANQGSEA. The CDR3 reads CSVGGLEVYEQYF. CDR3 coding DNA: TGCAGCGTTGGGGGACTGGAAGTTTACGAGCAGTACTTC.

This clone was recorded only once. The J gene is TRBJ1-5, the V gene TRBV18; the D gene is possibly TRBD1 (6 bases). Germline values: CDR1 KGHSH, CDR2 LQKENI. V dropped 3 bases and J dropped 7 bases, with 10 bases sitting between them. The CDR3 loop spans 13 amino acids. The CDR3, as DNA: TGTGCCAGCTCACCGAGTCAGGGGCAGCCCCAGCATTTT. Its protein product is CASSPSQGQPQHF. Combining the CDR3 with reference TRBV18 and TRBJ1-5 gives the whole variable domain NAGVMQNPRHLVRRRGQEARLRCSPMKGHSHVYWYRQLPEEGLKFMVYLQKENIIDESGMPKERFSAEFPKEGPSILRIQQVVRGDSAAYFCASSPSQGQPQHFGDGTRLSIL.

The gene calls are TRBV11-3 and TRBJ2-1; D is perhaps TRBD2 (6 bases). The V gene's germline CDR1 is SGHNT and CDR2 YENEEA. Trimming cost V 5 bases and J 3 bases, with 17 bases left between them. The CDR3 sequence is 16 residues long. CDR3 region: CASSVSGGINYNEQFF. The CDR3 nucleotides read TGTGCCAGCAGCGTCTCCGGAGGGATTAACTACAATGAGCAGTTCTTC.

The chain combines TRBV10-2 with TRBJ2-3; D is unclear. V lost 6 bases and J lost 0, with 7 bases in between. Germline V gene data show CDR1 as WSHSY and CDR2 as SAAADI. The CDR3 consists of 13 residues. The CDR3 loop is CASRTRSTDTQYF. As DNA, the CDR3 is TGCGCCAGCAGGACCCGGAGCACAGATACGCAGTATTTT.

The gene calls are TRBV5-6 and TRBJ2-7; no definite D call. Germline CDR1 and CDR2: SGHDT and YYEEEE. Trimming pared 0 bases from V and 5 bases from J, leaving 12 bases between. This CDR3 contains 14 residues. The CDR3 DNA is TGTGCCAGCAGCTTGGGGCACCTCCCCCACGAGCAGTACTTC. Its translation is CASSLGHLPHEQYF.

V is TRBV28 and J is TRBJ1-5; D gene uncertain. V dropped 2 bases and J dropped 0 bases, with 8 bases sitting between them. The germline gives CDR1 MDHEN, CDR2 SYDVKM. The CDR3 sequence is 15 residues long. CDR3 coding DNA: TGTGCCAGCAGTTTAACGGATAATAGCAATCAGCCCCAGCATTTT. It translates to CASSLTDNSNQPQHF.

The gene calls are TRBV4-2 and TRBJ1-4; no reliable D call. The V end lost 0 bases, the J end lost 7 bases, and 15 bases lay between the germline ends. This CDR3 region has 16 residues. Germline CDR1 and CDR2: LGHNA and YNFKEQ. The CDR3 spells CASSQDHRASIEKLFF. CDR3 coding DNA: TGTGCCAGCAGCCAAGATCATAGGGCGAGCATTGAAAAACTGTTTTTT.

The rearrangement joins TRBV5-5 to TRBJ2-7; maybe TRBD1 (5 bases). CDR1 and CDR2 (germline): SGHKS, YYEKEE (reference sequence). CDR3 length equals 16 residues. V lost 4 bases and J 0 bases, leaving 17 bases between the germline ends. The CDR3: CASSHVRATLSYEQYF. DNA of the CDR3: TGTGCCAGCAGCCACGTCAGGGCCACACTCTCCTACGAGCAGTACTTC. Supplemented by reference TRBV5-5 and TRBJ2-7, the full variable domain reads DAGVTQSPTHLIKTRGQQVTLRCSPISGHKSVSWYQQVLGQGPQFIFQYYEKEERGRGNFPDRFSARQFPNYSSELNVNALLLGDSALYLCASSHVRATLSYEQYFGPGTRLTVT.

V gene TRBV19 combines with J gene TRBJ2-5; TRBD1 aligns across 8 bases. The CDR3 consists of 14 residues. Per germline, CDR1 LNHDA and CDR2 SQIVND (reference sequence). V trimming: 6 bases; J trimming: 4 bases; junction bases outside the gene matches: 7. The CDR3 sequence: CASSDRGLTETQYF. The CDR3 bases are TGTGCCAGTAGCGACAGGGGTTTGACAGAGACCCAGTACTTC.